The 20 T cell receptor beta chains below were found in one sample sequenced in a study of technical replicates of blood from several donors (dated by TCRdb to about 2017). The library relied on the immunoSEQ multiplex PCR assay. This immuneACCESS table, as held by TCRdb, lists in-frame sequences with V and J called but not all clones. Of the missing ones, under half trace to an unresolved V gene in checked studies; the others have no known cause. In this sample the table shows approximately 85,000 clones, about 90% of which occur a single time. Of the sample, about 0.27% falls within the top ten clones. The sample was T cells isolated from PBMCs. Receptors were obtained from a human donor in good health.

This chain joins TRBV4-1 and TRBJ2-7; the D is unclear. CDR3 size: 15 residues. The germline V and J ends were trimmed by 0 bases and 2 bases, with 11 bases remaining between them. The germline V gene encodes CDR1 MGHRA and CDR2 YSYEKL. CDR3 protein: CASSQDPNVAYEQYF. CDR3 DNA sequence: TGCGCCAGCAGCCAAGATCCGAACGTAGCCTACGAGCAGTACTTC.

V is TRBV5-1 and J is TRBJ2-1, with 8 nucleotides matching TRBD2. The germline V gene encodes CDR1 SGHRS and CDR2 YFSETQ. J was trimmed by 2 bases and V by 2 bases; bases with no gene match: 9. This CDR3 is 17 amino acids long. The CDR3 sequence is CASSLFSGTSTYNEQFF. The CDR3 DNA reads TGCGCCAGCAGCTTATTTTCAGGGACTAGTACCTACAATGAGCAGTTCTTC.

The rearrangement links TRBV7-9 to TRBJ1-1; 8 bases are a match to TRBD1. The J segment lost 10 bases and the V segment lost 1 base, leaving 11 bases of the junction unmatched. Per the germline V gene, CDR1 is SEHNR and CDR2 is FQNEAQ (reference sequence). The CDR3 is 15 residues long. CDR3: CASSLGGTGRFRAFF. CDR3 DNA sequence: TGTGCCAGCAGCTTAGGAGGGACAGGCCGATTTCGAGCTTTCTTT.

The rearrangement links TRBV18 to TRBJ2-7, with unresolved D. Trimming removed 6 bases at V and 0 bases at J, with 9 bases between. This CDR3 contains 13 residues. Germline assignment: CDR1 KGHSH and CDR2 LQKENI. Here the CDR3 DNA reads TGTGCCAGCTCCCCGGGTTCCTCCTACGAGCAGTACTTC. This translates into CASSPGSSYEQYF.

The chain carries TRBV5-1 and TRBJ1-1; 11 bases map to TRBD1. This CDR3 has 15 residues. Per the germline V gene, CDR1 is SGHRS and CDR2 is YFSETQ. Trimming took 5 bases from V and 5 from J; bases not matched to a gene: 8. The CDR3 spells CASRPGQGAVTEAFF. CDR3 sequence (DNA): TGCGCCAGCAGGCCCGGACAGGGGGCTGTGACTGAAGCTTTCTTT.

The chain carries TRBV28 and TRBJ2-1; D possibly corresponds to TRBD1 (5 bases). V lost 4 bases and J 0 bases, leaving 16 bases between the germline ends. This CDR3 has 17 residues. CDR1 MDHEN and CDR2 SYDVKM come from the germline V gene. The CDR3 coding sequence is TGTGCCAGCAGTTCCCCGACAGAGAGTTACTCCTACAATGAGCAGTTCTTC. Encoded protein: CASSSPTESYSYNEQFF.

Details on this clone: A read error may account for a junction end that differs from germline. The chain is built from TRBV7-7 and TRBJ2-2; D gene ambiguous. This CDR3 comprises 14 residues. The V gene's germline CDR1 is SSHAT and CDR2 FNYEAQ (reference sequence). The DNA for the CDR3 is TGTGCTAGCAGCCCCGGCGGGAACACCGGGGAGCTGTTTTTT. Protein product: CASSPGGNTGELFF.

V is TRBV5-1 and J is TRBJ1-2, with D possibly TRBD1 on 6 matching bases. The CDR3 covers 14 residues. Trimming stripped 3 bases from V and 4 bases from J, with 13 bases between. Germline V CDR1 and CDR2: SGHRS, YFSETQ. The CDR3 protein is CASSSGEGGYGYTF. As DNA, the CDR3 is TGCGCCAGCAGCTCCGGAGAAGGGGGCTATGGCTACACCTTC. Full variable domain (rest looked up from reference TRBV5-1 and TRBJ1-2): KAGVTQTPRYLIKTRGQQVTLSCSPISGHRSVSWYQQTPGQGLQFLFEYFSETQRNKGNFPGRFSGRQFSNSRSEMNVSTLELGDSALYLCASSSGEGGYGYTFGSGTRLTVV.

This rearrangement joins TRBV5-4 to TRBJ2-7; TRBD1 might be the D (6 bases). V lost 0 bases to trimming and J lost 4 bases, with 11 bases between them. Germline V lookup: CDR1 SGHNT, CDR2 YYREEE (reference sequence). CDR3 length equals 14 residues. The CDR3 DNA reads as TGTGCCAGCAGCTTGGCTAGCCAGGGGTACGAGCAGTACTTC. Its protein product is CASSLASQGYEQYF.

V and J are TRBV7-9 and TRBJ2-1, with 9 bases that match TRBD2. Germline loops: CDR1 SEHNR, CDR2 FQNEAQ (reference sequence). Germline trimming cut 5 bases from V and 4 bases from J; bases unmatched to any gene: 6. The CDR3 contains 15 residues. DNA of the CDR3: TGTGCCAGCAGCACGACTAGCGGTACTTACAATGAGCAGTTCTTC. Protein product: CASSTTSGTYNEQFF. The whole variable domain, filled in from reference TRBV7-9 and TRBJ2-1, reads DTGVSQNPRHKITKRGQNVTFRCDPISEHNRLYWYRQTLGQGPEFLTYFQNEAQLEKSRLLSDRFSAERPKGSFSTLEIQRTEQGDSAMYLCASSTTSGTYNEQFFGPGTRLTVL.

The chain couples TRBV6-1 to TRBJ2-7; perhaps TRBD1 as D (5 bases). This CDR3 has 18 amino acids. V was shortened by 0 bases and J by 3 bases, with 21 bases between the two germline ends. The germline gives CDR1 MNHNS, CDR2 SASEGT. The CDR3 bases are TGTGCCAGCAGTGAAGCGCTTCAGCGCAGGGCTTTTTTCTACGAGCAGTACTTC. Protein product: CASSEALQRRAFFYEQYF.

The chain links TRBV5-6 to TRBJ2-3, with TRBD2 identical over 8 bases. Germline V gene data show CDR1 as SGHDT and CDR2 as YYEEEE. V dropped 3 bases and J dropped 1; count of bases not matched to a gene: 7. The CDR3 length is 16 residues. The CDR3 region has the DNA TGTGCCAGCAGCTCGAATCTAGCGGGCCGCACAGATACGCAGTATTTT. Protein: CASSSNLAGRTDTQYF.

This clone was recorded a few times. The V and J genes are TRBV28 and TRBJ1-1, with D perhaps TRBD1 (5 bases). This CDR3 has 14 residues. The germline V gene encodes CDR1 MDHEN and CDR2 SYDVKM. V was cut by 3 bases and J by 1 base, with 9 bases left in between. The CDR3 DNA follows: TGTGCCAGCAGTTTGACAGTGACGAACACTGAAGCTTTCTTT. It is translated as CASSLTVTNTEAFF. The whole variable domain, remainder taken from reference TRBV28 and TRBJ1-1, is DVKVTQSSRYLVKRTGEKVFLECVQDMDHENMFWYRQDPGLGLRLIYFSYDVKMKEKGDIPEGYSVSREKKERFSLILESASTNQTSMYLCASSLTVTNTEAFFGQGTRLTVV.

The gene calls are TRBV5-1 and TRBJ1-1; 7 bases line up with TRBD1. Trimming took 4 bases from V and 2 from J; bases not matched to a gene: 8. The CDR3 runs to 15 residues. From germline, CDR1 is SGHRS and CDR2 YFSETQ. The CDR3 here is CASSLTTGANTEAFF. The DNA of the CDR3 is TGCGCCAGCAGCCTTACTACAGGGGCCAACACTGAAGCTTTCTTT.

The chain carries TRBV5-1 and TRBJ1-2, with 8 bases aligning to TRBD1. Unmatched junction bases numbered 8, after V lost 4 bases and J lost 3 bases. Per germline, CDR1 SGHRS and CDR2 YFSETQ. The CDR3 spans 15 residues. DNA for the CDR3: TGCGCCAGCAGCAACCGCCCACAGGGGGACTATGGCTACACCTTC. Translation gives CASSNRPQGDYGYTF. Variable domain in full (rest from reference TRBV5-1 and TRBJ1-2): KAGVTQTPRYLIKTRGQQVTLSCSPISGHRSVSWYQQTPGQGLQFLFEYFSETQRNKGNFPGRFSGRQFSNSRSEMNVSTLELGDSALYLCASSNRPQGDYGYTFGSGTRLTVV.

The rearrangement links TRBV6-1 to TRBJ1-5, with D possibly matching TRBD1 (6 bases). CDR3 size: 13 residues. Looked up from germline, CDR1 is MNHNS and CDR2 is SASEGT. The V gene lost 10 bases and the J gene lost 2 bases, with 12 bases spanning the gap. The CDR3: CATQGSGNQPQHF. The CDR3 bases are TGTGCCACACAGGGTTCGGGCAATCAGCCCCAGCATTTT.

This chain uses TRBV2 with TRBJ2-7; tentatively, D is TRBD1 (6 bases). Germline V gene sequence: CDR1 SNHLY, CDR2 FYNNEI. Trimming left V 7 bases short and J 2 bases short, with 12 bases between. This CDR3 comprises 13 residues. CDR3 nucleotide sequence: TGTGCCAGCACCGCAGGACAGACCTACGAGCAGTACTTC. Translating it yields CASTAGQTYEQYF.

The V call is TRBV30, the J call TRBJ2-5; D unresolved. Germline CDR1 is GTSNPN and CDR2 is SVGIG (reference sequence). CDR3 length equals 14 residues. The V and J ends lost 3 bases and 2 bases respectively, with 13 bases between them. CDR3 amino acids: CAWRSQTLQETQYF. The CDR3 DNA reads TGTGCCTGGAGATCGCAGACTCTACAAGAGACCCAGTACTTC. Looking up the rest from reference TRBV30 and TRBJ2-5 gives the full variable domain: SQTIHQWPATLVQPVGSPLSLECTVEGTSNPNLYWYRQAAGRGLQLLFYSVGIGQISSEVPQNLSASRPQDRQFILSSKKLLLSDSGFYLCAWRSQTLQETQYFGPGTRLLVL.

This rearrangement joins TRBV9 to TRBJ1-2; weak D call: TRBD1 (5 bases). The germline gives CDR1 SGDLS, CDR2 YYNGEE. V was pared by 4 bases and J by 6 bases, with 10 bases between. CDR3 length: 12 residues. CDR3 nucleotides: TGTGCCAGCAGCTACGCCAGGGATGGCTACACCTTC. It encodes CASSYARDGYTF.

This chain connects TRBV7-9 to TRBJ2-7, with TRBD1 as a possible D gene (5 bases). CDR1 and CDR2 (germline): SEHNR, FQNEAQ (reference sequence). Trimming shortened V by 5 bases and J by 4 bases, and 15 bases separated the two germline ends. CDR3 length: 14 amino acids. CDR3 loop: CASSPVGRAYEQYF. CDR3 DNA sequence: TGTGCCAGCAGCCCCGTAGGCAGGGCATACGAGCAGTACTTC. The full variable domain, its missing parts supplied by reference TRBV7-9 and TRBJ2-7, is DTGVSQNPRHKITKRGQNVTFRCDPISEHNRLYWYRQTLGQGPEFLTYFQNEAQLEKSRLLSDRFSAERPKGSFSTLEIQRTEQGDSAMYLCASSPVGRAYEQYFGPGTRLTVT.